Below are 9 T cell receptor beta chains sequenced from a single sample in a study of T cells in Graves' hyperthyroidism and ophthalmopathy (dated by TCRdb to the late 2010s). Libraries were made using multiplex PCR. Reads for this sample came from an Illumina HiSeq 2000. Amplification of TCR beta CDR3 regions was carried out from RNA transcripts. A first-round RT-PCR of the TCR CDR3 used the HTBI primer set with the Qiagen OneStep RT-PCR kit. In TCRdb, the public reads were trimmed at Q25 with fastp and aligned with MiXCR, with productive beta chains retained. Each entry is one CDR3 protein sequence, shown with its most common DNA and genes. Within this sample are around 36,000 distinct CDR3 sequences, with around 53% of them counted one time only. The top ten constitute about a sixth of the sample. The source material was blood. All receptors derive from a man aged 40-50 years with Graves' ophthalmopathy.

Relative to its sample, this clonotype is medium-sized. The chain joins TRBV7-8 to TRBJ1-2, with D unclear. The germline gives CDR1 SGHVS, CDR2 FQNEAQ. V gave up 2 bases and J gave up 3 bases, with 4 bases separating them. This CDR3 is built from 12 residues. CDR3 DNA: TGTGCCAGCAGCTTAAACTACTATGGCTACACCTTC. This gives the protein CASSLNYYGYTF.

This clonotype rates as medium-sized. CDR3 DNA sequence: TGTGCCATCAGTGAGTCATTGGCGGGAGGGCCCAGTGAGCAGTTCTTC. Translating gives CAISESLAGGPSEQFF. This rearrangement joins TRBV10-3 to TRBJ2-1; TRBD2 aligns across 9 bases. V lost 0 bases and J lost 9; bases outside the gene matches: 9. The CDR3 has 16 residues. Per the germline V gene, CDR1 is ENHRY and CDR2 is SYGVKD.

The V and J genes are TRBV20-1 and TRBJ2-7; 8 positions agree with TRBD1. CDR3 size: 15 residues. Germline V gives CDR1 DFQATT, CDR2 SNEGSKA (reference sequence). J lost 1 base, V lost 5 bases, and 10 bases had no gene match. The CDR3 nucleotides read TGCAGTGCTTTTTCCCGGGACAGGTTATCCTACGAGCAGTACTTC. As protein: CSAFSRDRLSYEQYF.

This sequence joins TRBV7-6 and TRBJ2-1, with TRBD2 matching 10 bases. The V gene end was trimmed by 5 bases and the J gene end by 7 bases; junction bases not matched to a gene: 14. Germline V gene data show CDR1 as SGHVS and CDR2 as FNYEAQ. The CDR3 is 17 amino acids. The CDR3 bases are TGTGCCAGCAGCCCAGGGTTCGGGACTAGCGCGAGAAATGAGCAGTTCTTC. This translates into CASSPGFGTSARNEQFF. Looking up the rest from reference TRBV7-6 and TRBJ2-1 gives the full variable domain: GAGVSQSPRYKVTKRGQDVALRCDPISGHVSLYWYRQALGQGPEFLTYFNYEAQQDKSGLPNDRFSAERPEGSISTLTIQRTEQRDSAMYRCASSPGFGTSARNEQFFGPGTRLTVL.

V and J are TRBV20-1 and TRBJ1-5; 9 nucleotides align to TRBD1. CDR3 length: 12 amino acids. CDR1 is DFQATT and CDR2 is SNEGSKA in the germline V gene (reference sequence). The CDR3 region is CGSEDRGETQHF. DNA of the CDR3: TGCGGGTCTGAGGACAGGGGTGAGACCCAGCATTTT.

This clonotype appeared many times. This chain links TRBV9 with TRBJ2-5, with D tentatively TRBD1 (6 bases). Germline V CDR1 and CDR2: SGDLS, YYNGEE. Trimming left V 0 bases short and J 5 bases short, with 17 bases between. CDR3 length: 16 residues. The CDR3 DNA follows: TGTGCCAGCAGCGTAGGGTGGGGACATCTAGGGGAGACCCAGTACTTC. Protein sequence: CASSVGWGHLGETQYF.

This clonotype came up many times. The chain recombines TRBV9 with TRBJ1-3; TRBD1 aligns across 10 bases. Germline V gene data show CDR1 as SGDLS and CDR2 as YYNGEE. The CDR3 consists of 15 residues. V shed 5 bases, J shed 2 bases, and the junction held 4 bases outside the gene matches. This chain's CDR3 is CASSAGTGAGNTIYF. CDR3 bases: TGTGCCAGCAGTGCCGGGACAGGGGCTGGAAACACCATATATTTT.

The sample holds many counts of this clonotype. The chain carries TRBV30 and TRBJ2-1; 7 bases fit TRBD2. The V segment lost 4 bases and the J segment 7 bases; nucleotides outside the gene matches: 7. The CDR3 covers 13 residues. Germline V lookup: CDR1 GTSNPN, CDR2 SVGIG (reference sequence). The CDR3 DNA follows: TGTGCCTGGACGGCGGGAGTGATAAATGAGCAGTTCTTC. Residues: CAWTAGVINEQFF.

The genes are TRBV5-1 and TRBJ1-1; TRBD1 aligns across 10 bases. The CDR3 consists of 13 residues. V was clipped by 3 bases and J by 11 bases; unmatched bases: 7. Germline loops: CDR1 SGHRS, CDR2 YFSETQ. The CDR3 here is CASSSGTGDWAFF. The CDR3 coding sequence is TGCGCCAGCAGCTCCGGGACAGGGGACTGGGCTTTCTTT.